The T cell receptor beta chain under discussion was sequenced for a study of blood T cell repertoires in COVID-19 (dated by TCRdb to 2020 to 2021). The study in broad terms: Collaborator samples came from the United States, Italy and Spain and covered acute and convalescent phases of COVID-19. Deeply sampled blood TCRbeta repertoires from subjects exposed to, actively infected with, or recovered from COVID-19 were included in the dataset. Samples came from the ongoing ImmuneRACE study (first 160 participants) plus 1,254 subjects from 6 global collaborators. Sample metadata almost always included a de-identified subject ID, COVID-19 status, age in years and sex. Where available, HLA class I and class II types were taken from metadata supplied by the sample provider and were not determined by assay-based typing. The repertoires were released in a freely available public database meant as a resource for research on the immune response to SARS-CoV-2. The material from the prospective study consisted of cDNA or gDNA derived from T cells, B-cell-depleted T cells, or PBMCs. What the study reported, not specific to this receptor: Clinical and demographic metadata were provided uncurated, with the amount varying by source and participant.

Whole blood was collected in K2EDTA tubes by collaborating institutions according to the institutions' own protocols. Collaborator samples were shipped for TCRbeta analysis as frozen whole blood, isolated PBMCs, or DNA extracted from either sample type. This clone was seen once. Its target antigen remains unknown. The record has no base qualities; no much larger clone is one base away. The immunoSEQ Assay, a bias-controlled multiplex PCR, was used to amplify TCRbeta CDR3 regions from genomic DNA. The authors' pipeline ran thus. Within the assay, amplification of reference gene primers was used to estimate how many nucleated cells each sample contained. Sequence reads were collapsed and filtered to measure the absolute abundance of every unique TCRbeta CDR3 rearrangement. For each sample, productive Simpson clonality was calculated by taking the square root of Simpson's diversity index across productive rearrangements. Drawn from immuneACCESS, this table holds only the in-frame rearrangements with V and J called that TCRdb kept. Clones are partly lost; checked studies trace under half to an unresolved V gene and leave the rest unexplained. The DNA gave D and trimming, while V, J and clone size come from that table. The sample has approximately 240,000 clones on record, approximately 84% of them singletons. Under 4.5% of the sample lies in the top ten.

The sequencing input was peripheral blood. The source is a man between 50 and 59 years old with acute or convalescent COVID-19.

The CDR3 is CASSAGGVTDTQYF. The nucleotides read TGCGCCAGCAGTGCGGGGGGGGTCACAGATACGCAGTATTTT. The chain links TRBV10-2 with TRBJ2-3, with 8 bases aligning to TRBD2. The germline V gene encodes CDR1 WSHSY and CDR2 SAAADI. V has 4 bases trimmed and J has 2 bases trimmed; junction bases matching no gene number 2. The cysteine opens and the phenylalanine closes a CDR3 of 14 amino acids. Only the CDR3 region is kept as DNA, spanning 42 bases read in frame from base 1.